This T cell receptor (beta chain) originates from a study of T-cell memory formation after mild COVID-19. Study in general: Largely, the TCR clusters proved donor specific.

The study, taken as a whole, reports: Clones from the second wave (peaking day 37) had unconfirmed SARS-CoV-2 specificity. Contracting CD4+ clones sat mainly in CM and EM; CD8+ in EMRA. While clones contracting from day 15 to 85 were balanced between CD4 and CD8, later expanders leaned CD4+.

This clonotype occurred many times. Its antigen is unknown. MiXCR, run by TCRdb on the 5' RACE reads, gives a single entry per CDR3 protein. This table holds 560,000 or so distinct CDR3 sequences, roughly a sixth found once. Trimming left V 0 bases short and J 4 bases short, with 10 bases between. CDR1 SGHRS and CDR2 YFSETQ come from the germline V gene. The CDR3 spans 14 residues. This sequence originates from an adult woman who had mild COVID-19 (a few samples of this study predate the infection). Cell type and time point are not known. V and J are TRBV5-1 and TRBJ1-1; D is unresolved. The sample consisted of PBMCs or a T cell subset sorted from them (not recorded which). CDR3 region: CASSLALEGTEAFF. The DNA for the CDR3 is TGCGCCAGCAGCTTGGCTTTAGAGGGCACTGAAGCTTTCTTT.